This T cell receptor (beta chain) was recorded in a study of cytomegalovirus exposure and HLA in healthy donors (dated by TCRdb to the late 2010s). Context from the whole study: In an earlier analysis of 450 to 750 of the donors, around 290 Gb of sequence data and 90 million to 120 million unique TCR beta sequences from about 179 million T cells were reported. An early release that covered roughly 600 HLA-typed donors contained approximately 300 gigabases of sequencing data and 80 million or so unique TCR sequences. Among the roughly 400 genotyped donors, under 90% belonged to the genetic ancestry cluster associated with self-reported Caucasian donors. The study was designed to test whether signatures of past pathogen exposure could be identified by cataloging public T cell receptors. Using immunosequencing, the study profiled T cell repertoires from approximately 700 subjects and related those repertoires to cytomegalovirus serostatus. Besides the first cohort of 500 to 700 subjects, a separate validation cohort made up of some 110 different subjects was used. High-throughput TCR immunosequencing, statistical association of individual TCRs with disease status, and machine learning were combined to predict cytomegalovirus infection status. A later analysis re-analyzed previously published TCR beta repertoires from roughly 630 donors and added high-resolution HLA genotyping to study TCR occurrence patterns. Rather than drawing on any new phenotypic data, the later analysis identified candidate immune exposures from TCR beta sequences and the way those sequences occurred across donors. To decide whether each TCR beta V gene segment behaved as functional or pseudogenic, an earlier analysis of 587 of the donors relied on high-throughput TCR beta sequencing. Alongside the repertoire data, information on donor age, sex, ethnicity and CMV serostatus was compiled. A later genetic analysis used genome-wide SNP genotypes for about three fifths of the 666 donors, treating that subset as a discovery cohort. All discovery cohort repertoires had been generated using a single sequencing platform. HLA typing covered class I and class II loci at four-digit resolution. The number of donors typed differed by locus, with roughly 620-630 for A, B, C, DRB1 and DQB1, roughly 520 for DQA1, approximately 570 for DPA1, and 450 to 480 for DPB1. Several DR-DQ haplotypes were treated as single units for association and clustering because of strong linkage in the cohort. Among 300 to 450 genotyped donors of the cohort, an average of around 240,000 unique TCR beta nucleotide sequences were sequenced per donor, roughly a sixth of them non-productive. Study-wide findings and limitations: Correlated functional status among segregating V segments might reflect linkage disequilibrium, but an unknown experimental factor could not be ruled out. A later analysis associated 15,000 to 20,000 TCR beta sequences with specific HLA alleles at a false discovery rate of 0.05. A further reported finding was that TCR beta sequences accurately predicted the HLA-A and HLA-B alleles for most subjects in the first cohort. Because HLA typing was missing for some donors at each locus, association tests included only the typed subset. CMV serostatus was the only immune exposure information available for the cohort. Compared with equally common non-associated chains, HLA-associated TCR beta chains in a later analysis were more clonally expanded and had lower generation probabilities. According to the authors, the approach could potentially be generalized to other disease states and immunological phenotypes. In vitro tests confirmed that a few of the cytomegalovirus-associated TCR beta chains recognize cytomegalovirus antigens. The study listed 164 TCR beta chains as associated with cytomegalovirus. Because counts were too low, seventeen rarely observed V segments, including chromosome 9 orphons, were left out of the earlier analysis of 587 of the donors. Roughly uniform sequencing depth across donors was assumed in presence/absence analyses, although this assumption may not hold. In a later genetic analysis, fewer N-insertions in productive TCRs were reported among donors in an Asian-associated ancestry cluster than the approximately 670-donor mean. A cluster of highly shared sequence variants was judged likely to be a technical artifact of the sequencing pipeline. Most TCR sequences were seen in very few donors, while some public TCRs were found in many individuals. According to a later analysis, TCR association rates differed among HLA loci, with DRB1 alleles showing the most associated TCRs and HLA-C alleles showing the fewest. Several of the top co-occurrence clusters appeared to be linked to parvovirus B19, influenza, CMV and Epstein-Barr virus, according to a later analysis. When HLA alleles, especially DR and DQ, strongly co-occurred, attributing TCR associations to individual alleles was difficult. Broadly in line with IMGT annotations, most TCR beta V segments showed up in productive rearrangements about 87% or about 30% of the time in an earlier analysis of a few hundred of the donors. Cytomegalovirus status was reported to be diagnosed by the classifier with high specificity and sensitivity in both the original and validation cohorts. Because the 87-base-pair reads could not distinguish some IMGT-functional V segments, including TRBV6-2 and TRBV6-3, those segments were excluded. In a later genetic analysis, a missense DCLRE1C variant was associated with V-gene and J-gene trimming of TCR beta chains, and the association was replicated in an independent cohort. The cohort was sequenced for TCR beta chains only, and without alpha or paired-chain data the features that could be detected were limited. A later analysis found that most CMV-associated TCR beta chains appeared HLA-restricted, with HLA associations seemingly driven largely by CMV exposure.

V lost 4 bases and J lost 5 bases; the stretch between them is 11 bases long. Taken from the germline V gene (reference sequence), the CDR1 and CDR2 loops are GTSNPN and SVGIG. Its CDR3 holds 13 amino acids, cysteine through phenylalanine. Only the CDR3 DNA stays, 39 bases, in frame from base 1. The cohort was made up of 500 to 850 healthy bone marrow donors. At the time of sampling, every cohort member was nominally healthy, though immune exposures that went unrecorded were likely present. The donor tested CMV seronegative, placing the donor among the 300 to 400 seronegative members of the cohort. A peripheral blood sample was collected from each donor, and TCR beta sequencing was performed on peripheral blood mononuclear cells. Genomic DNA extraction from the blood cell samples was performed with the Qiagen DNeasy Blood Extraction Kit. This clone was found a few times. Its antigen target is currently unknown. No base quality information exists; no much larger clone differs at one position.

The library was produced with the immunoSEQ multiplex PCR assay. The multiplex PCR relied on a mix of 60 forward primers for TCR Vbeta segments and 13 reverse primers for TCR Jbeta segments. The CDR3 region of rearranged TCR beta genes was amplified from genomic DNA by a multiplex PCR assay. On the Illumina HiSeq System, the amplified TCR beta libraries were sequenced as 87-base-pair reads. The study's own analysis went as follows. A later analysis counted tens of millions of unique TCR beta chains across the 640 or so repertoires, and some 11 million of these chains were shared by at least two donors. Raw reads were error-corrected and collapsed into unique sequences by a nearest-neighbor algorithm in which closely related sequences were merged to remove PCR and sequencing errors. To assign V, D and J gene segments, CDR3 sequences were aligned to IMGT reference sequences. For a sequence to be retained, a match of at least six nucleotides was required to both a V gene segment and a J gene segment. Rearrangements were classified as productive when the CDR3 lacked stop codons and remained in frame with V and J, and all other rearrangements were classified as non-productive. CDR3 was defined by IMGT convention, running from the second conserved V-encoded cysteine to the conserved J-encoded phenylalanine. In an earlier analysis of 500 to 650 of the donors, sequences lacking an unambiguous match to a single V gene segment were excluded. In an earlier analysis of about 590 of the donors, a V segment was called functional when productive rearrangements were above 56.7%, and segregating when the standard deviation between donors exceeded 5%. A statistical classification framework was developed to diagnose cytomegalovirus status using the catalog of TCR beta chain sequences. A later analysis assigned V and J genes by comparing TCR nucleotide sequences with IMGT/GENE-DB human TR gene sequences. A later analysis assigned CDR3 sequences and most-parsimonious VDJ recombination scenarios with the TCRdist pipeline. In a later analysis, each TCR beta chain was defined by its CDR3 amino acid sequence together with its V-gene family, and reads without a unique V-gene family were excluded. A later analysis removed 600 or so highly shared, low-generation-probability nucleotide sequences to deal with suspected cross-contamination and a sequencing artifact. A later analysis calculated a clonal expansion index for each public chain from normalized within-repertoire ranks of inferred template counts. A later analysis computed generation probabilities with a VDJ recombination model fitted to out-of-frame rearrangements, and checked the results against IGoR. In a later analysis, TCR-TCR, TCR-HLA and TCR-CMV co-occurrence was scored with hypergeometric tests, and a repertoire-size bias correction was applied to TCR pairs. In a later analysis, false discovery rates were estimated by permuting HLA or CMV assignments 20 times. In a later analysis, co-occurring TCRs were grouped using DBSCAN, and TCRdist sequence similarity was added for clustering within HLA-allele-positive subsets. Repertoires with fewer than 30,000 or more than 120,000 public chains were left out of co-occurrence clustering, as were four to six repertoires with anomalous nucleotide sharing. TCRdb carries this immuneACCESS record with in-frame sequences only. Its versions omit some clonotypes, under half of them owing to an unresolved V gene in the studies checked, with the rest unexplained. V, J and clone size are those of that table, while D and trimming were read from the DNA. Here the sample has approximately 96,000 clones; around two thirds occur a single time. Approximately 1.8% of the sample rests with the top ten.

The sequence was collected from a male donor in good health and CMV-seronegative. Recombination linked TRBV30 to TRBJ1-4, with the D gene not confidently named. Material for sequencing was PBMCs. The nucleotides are TGTGCCTGGACGGAGGTCACCAATGAAAAACTGTTTTTT. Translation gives CAWTEVTNEKLFF.